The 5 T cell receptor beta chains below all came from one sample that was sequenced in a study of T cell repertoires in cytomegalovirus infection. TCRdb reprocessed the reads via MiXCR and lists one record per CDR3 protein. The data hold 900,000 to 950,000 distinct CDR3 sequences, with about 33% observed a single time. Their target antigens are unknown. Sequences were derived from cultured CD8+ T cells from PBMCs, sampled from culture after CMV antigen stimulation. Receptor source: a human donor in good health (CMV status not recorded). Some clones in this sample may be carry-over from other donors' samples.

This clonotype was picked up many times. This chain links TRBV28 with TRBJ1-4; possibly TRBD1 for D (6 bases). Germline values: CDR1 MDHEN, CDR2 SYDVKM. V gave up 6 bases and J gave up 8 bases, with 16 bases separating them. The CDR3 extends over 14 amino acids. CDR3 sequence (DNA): TGTGCCAGCAGCCAAACAACGACAGGCGAAAAACTGTTTTTT. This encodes CASSQTTTGEKLFF.

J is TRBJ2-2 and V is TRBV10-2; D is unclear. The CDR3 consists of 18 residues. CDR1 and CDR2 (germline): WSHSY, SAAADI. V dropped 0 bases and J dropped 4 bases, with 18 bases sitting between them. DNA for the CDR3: TGCGCCAGCAGTGAGTCATTACGGACGGAATCGCCCACCGGGGAGCTGTTTTTT. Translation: CASSESLRTESPTGELFF.

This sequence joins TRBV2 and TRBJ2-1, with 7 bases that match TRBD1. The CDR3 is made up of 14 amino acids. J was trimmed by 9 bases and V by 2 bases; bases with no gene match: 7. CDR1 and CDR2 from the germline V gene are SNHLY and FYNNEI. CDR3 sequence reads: CASSETGTVFEQFF. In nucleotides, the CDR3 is TGTGCCAGCAGTGAAACCGGGACAGTTTTTGAGCAGTTCTTC. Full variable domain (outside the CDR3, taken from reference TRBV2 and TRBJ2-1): EPEVTQTPSHQVTQMGQEVILRCVPISNHLYFYWYRQILGQKVEFLVSFYNNEISEKSEIFDDQFSVERPDGSNFTLKIRSTKLEDSAMYFCASSETGTVFEQFFGPGTRLTVL.

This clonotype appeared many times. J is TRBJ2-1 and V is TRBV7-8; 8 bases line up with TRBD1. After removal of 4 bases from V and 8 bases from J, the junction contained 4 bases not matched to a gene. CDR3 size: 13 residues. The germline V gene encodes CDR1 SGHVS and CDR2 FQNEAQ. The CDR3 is CASSSGQVHEQFF. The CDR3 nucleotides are TGTGCCAGCAGCTCGGGACAGGTTCATGAGCAGTTCTTC. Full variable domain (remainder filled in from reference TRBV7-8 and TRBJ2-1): GAGVSQSPRYKVAKRGQDVALRCDPISGHVSLFWYQQALGQGPEFLTYFQNEAQLDKSGLPSDRFFAERPEGSVSTLKIQRTQQEDSAVYLCASSSGQVHEQFFGPGTRLTVL.

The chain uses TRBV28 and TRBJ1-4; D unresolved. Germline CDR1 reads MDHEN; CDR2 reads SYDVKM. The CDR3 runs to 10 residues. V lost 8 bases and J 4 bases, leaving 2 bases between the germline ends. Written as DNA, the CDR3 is TGTGCCAGCCTTAATGAAAAACTGTTTTTT. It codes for CASLNEKLFF.